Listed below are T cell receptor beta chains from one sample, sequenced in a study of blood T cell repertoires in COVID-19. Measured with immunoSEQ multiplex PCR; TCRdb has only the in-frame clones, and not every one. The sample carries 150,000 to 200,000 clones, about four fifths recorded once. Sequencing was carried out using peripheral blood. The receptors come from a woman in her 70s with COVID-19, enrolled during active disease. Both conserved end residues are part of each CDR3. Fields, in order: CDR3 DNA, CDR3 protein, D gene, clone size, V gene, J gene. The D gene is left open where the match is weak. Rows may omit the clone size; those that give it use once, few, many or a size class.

CDR3 DNA: TGTGCCAGCAGCTTGGCAGTGGGGGCAGATGGCTACACCTTC
CDR3 protein: CASSLAVGADGYTF
D gene: -
clone size: -
V gene: TRBV5-6
J gene: TRBJ1-2

CDR3 DNA: TGTGCCAGCAGCCAGGAATGGGCAGACTACAATGAGCAGTTCTTC
CDR3 protein: CASSQEWADYNEQFF
D gene: -
clone size: -
V gene: TRBV6-5
J gene: TRBJ2-1

CDR3 DNA: TGTGCCAGCAGCGTAAGGGCGGGTAGCGGGACCTCCTACAATGAGCAGTTCTTC
CDR3 protein: CASSVRAGSGTSYNEQFF
D gene: TRBD2
clone size: once
V gene: TRBV9
J gene: TRBJ2-1

CDR3 DNA: TGTGCCAGCAGCCAAGGACTAGCGGTCTACAATGAGCAGTTCTTC
CDR3 protein: CASSQGLAVYNEQFF
D gene: TRBD2
clone size: -
V gene: TRBV3-1/TRBV3-2
J gene: TRBJ2-1

CDR3 DNA: TGCAGTGCTAGTATGACAGGGAGGGAGCAGTTCTTC
CDR3 protein: CSASMTGREQFF
D gene: -
clone size: many
V gene: TRBV20-1
J gene: TRBJ2-1

CDR3 DNA: TGTGCCAGCAGTCCCCAAGGGGTCAACAATCAGCCCCAGCATTTT
CDR3 protein: CASSPQGVNNQPQHF
D gene: -
clone size: -
V gene: TRBV6-6
J gene: TRBJ1-5

CDR3 DNA: TGTGCCAGCAGCTTGGAGGGGACTAGGTTCCCCTACGAGCAGTACTTC
CDR3 protein: CASSLEGTRFPYEQYF
D gene: TRBD2
clone size: -
V gene: TRBV5-5
J gene: TRBJ2-7

CDR3 DNA: TGCGCCAGCAGCCTAAGCGGACAGGGTCAAGGCACTGAAGCTTTCTTT
CDR3 protein: CASSLSGQGQGTEAFF
D gene: TRBD1
clone size: -
V gene: TRBV5-1
J gene: TRBJ1-1

CDR3 DNA: TGTGCCAGCAGTCTCCTCCCTAGCACAGATACGCAGTATTTT
CDR3 protein: CASSLLPSTDTQYF
D gene: -
clone size: -
V gene: TRBV27
J gene: TRBJ2-3

CDR3 DNA: TGTGCCAGCAGCCAAGGGACAGGGGGTAGCTATGGCTACACCTTC
CDR3 protein: CASSQGTGGSYGYTF
D gene: TRBD1
clone size: -
V gene: TRBV4-2
J gene: TRBJ1-2

CDR3 DNA: TGTGCCAGCAGTTTTCTAGAGACCCAGTACTTC
CDR3 protein: CASSFLETQYF
D gene: -
clone size: -
V gene: TRBV12-3/TRBV12-4
J gene: TRBJ2-5

CDR3 DNA: TGTGCCACCAGCAGAGATAGGGGCGCTTTTTCCGGGGAGCTGTTTTTT
CDR3 protein: CATSRDRGAFSGELFF
D gene: -
clone size: -
V gene: TRBV15
J gene: TRBJ2-2

CDR3 DNA: TGTGCCAGTAGTATATGGGGGGACAATCAGCCCCAGCATTTT
CDR3 protein: CASSIWGDNQPQHF
D gene: -
clone size: -
V gene: TRBV19
J gene: TRBJ1-5

CDR3 DNA: TGTGCCAGCAGCATTTCCGGGATCCTGGGGGAGACCCAGTACTTC
CDR3 protein: CASSISGILGETQYF
D gene: -
clone size: -
V gene: TRBV9
J gene: TRBJ2-5

CDR3 DNA: TGTGCCACCGGGGCAGGAGGGATCTCTGGGGCCAACGTCCTGACTTTC
CDR3 protein: CATGAGGISGANVLTF
D gene: -
clone size: -
V gene: TRBV28
J gene: TRBJ2-6

CDR3 DNA: TGTGCCGGGACGACAGGGGGCTCTGGAAACACCATATATTTT
CDR3 protein: CAGTTGGSGNTIYF
D gene: TRBD1
clone size: -
V gene: TRBV6-5
J gene: TRBJ1-3

CDR3 DNA: TGTGCCAGTCGAACCGGCTACGAGCAGTACTTC
CDR3 protein: CASRTGYEQYF
D gene: -
clone size: -
V gene: TRBV18
J gene: TRBJ2-7